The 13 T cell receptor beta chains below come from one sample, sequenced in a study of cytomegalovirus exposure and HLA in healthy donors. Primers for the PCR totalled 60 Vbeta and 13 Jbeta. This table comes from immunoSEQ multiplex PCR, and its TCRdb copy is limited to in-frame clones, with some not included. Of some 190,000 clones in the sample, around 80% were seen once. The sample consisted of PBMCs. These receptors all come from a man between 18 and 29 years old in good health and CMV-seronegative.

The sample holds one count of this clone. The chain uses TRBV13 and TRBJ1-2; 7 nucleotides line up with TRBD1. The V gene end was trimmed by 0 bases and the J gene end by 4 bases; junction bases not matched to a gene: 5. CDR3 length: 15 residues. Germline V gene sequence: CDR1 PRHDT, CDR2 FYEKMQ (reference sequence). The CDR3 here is CASSLGLGTVYGYTF. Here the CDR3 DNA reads TGTGCCAGCAGCTTAGGATTAGGGACAGTCTATGGCTACACCTTC.

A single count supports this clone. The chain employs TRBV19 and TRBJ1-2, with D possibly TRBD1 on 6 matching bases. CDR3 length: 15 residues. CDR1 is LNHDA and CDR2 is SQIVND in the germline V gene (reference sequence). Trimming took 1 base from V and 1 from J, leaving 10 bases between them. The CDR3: CASSIGTVRNYGYTF. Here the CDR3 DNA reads TGTGCCAGTAGTATAGGGACAGTACGTAACTATGGCTACACCTTC. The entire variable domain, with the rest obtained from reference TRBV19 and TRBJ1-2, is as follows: DGGITQSPKYLFRKEGQNVTLSCEQNLNHDAMYWYRQDPGQGLRLIYYSQIVNDFQKGDIAEGYSVSREKKESFPLTVTSAQKNPTAFYLCASSIGTVRNYGYTFGSGTRLTVV.

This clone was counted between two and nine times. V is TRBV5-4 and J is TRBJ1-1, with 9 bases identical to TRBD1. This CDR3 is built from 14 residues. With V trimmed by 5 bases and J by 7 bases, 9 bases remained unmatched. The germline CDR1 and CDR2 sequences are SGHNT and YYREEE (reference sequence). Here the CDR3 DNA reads TGTGCCAGCAGTCACCGGGACAGGGAGAATGAAGCTTTCTTT. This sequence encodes CASSHRDRENEAFF. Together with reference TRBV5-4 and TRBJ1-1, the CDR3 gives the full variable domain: ETGVTQSPTHLIKTRGQQVTLRCSSQSGHNTVSWYQQALGQGPQFIFQYYREEENGRGNFPPRFSGLQFPNYSSELNVNALELDDSALYLCASSHRDRENEAFFGQGTRLTVV.

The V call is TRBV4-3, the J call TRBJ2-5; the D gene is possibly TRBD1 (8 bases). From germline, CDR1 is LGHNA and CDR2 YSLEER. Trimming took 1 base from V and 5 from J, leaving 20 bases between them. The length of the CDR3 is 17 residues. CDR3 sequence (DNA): TGCGCCAGCAGCCAAGGCAAAACAGGGGGGGTTGTTGAGACCCAGTACTTC. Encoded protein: CASSQGKTGGVVETQYF.

The CDR3 protein is CASSFIGATDNEQFF. CDR3 in DNA: TGTGCCAGCAGTTTTATAGGGGCAACGGACAATGAGCAGTTCTTC. This chain links TRBV27 with TRBJ2-1; TRBD1 might be the D (5 bases). Trimming shortened V by 3 bases and J by 5 bases, and 14 bases separated the two germline ends. The CDR3 covers 15 residues. CDR1 is MNHEY and CDR2 is SMNVEV in the germline V gene (reference sequence).

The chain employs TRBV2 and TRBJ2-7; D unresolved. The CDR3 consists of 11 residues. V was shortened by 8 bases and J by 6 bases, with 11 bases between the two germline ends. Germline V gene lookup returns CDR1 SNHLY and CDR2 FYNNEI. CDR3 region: CASHTAAEQYF. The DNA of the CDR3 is TGTGCCAGCCATACAGCTGCCGAGCAGTACTTC.

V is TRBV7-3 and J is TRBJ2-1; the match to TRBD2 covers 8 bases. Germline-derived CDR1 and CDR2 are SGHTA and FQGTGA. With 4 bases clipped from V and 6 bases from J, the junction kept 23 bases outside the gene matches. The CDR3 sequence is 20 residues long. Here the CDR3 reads CASSSNPPGLGSSERNEQFF. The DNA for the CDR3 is TGTGCCAGCAGCTCAAACCCACCGGGACTAGGAAGTTCTGAGCGCAATGAGCAGTTCTTC.

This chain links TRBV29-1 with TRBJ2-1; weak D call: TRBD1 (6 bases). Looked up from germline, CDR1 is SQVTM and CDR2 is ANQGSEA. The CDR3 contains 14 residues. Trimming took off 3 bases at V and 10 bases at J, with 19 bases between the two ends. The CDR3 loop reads CSVDAPGHTREQFF. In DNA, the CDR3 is TGCAGCGTTGACGCACCGGGACATACTAGGGAGCAGTTCTTC.

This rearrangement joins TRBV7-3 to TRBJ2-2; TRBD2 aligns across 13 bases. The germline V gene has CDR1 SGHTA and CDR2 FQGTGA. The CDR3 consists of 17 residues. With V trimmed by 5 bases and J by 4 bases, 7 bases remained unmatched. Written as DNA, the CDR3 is TGTGCCAGCAGCCCCGGGACTAGCGGGATGGTCACCGGGGAGCTGTTTTTT. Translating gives CASSPGTSGMVTGELFF.

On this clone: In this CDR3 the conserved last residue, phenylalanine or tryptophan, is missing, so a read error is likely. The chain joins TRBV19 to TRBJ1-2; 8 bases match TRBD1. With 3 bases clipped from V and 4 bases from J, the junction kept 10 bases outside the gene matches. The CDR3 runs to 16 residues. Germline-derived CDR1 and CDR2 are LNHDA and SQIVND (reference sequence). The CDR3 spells CASSIGQGGGFYGYTL. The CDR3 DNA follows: TGTGCCAGTAGTATTGGACAGGGTGGAGGCTTCTATGGCTACACCCTC.

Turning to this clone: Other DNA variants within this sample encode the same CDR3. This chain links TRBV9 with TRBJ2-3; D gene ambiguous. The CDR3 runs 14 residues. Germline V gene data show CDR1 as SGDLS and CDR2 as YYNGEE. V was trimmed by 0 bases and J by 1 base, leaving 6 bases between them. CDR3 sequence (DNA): TGTGCCAGCAGCGTAGAACACCGCACAGATACGCAGTATTTT. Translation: CASSVEHRTDTQYF.

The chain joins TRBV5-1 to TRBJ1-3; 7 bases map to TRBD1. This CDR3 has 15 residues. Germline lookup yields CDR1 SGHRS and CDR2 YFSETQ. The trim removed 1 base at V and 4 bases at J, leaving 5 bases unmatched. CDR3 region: CASSLTTGLGNTIYF. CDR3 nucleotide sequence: TGCGCCAGCAGCTTGACGACAGGGTTGGGAAACACCATATATTTT.

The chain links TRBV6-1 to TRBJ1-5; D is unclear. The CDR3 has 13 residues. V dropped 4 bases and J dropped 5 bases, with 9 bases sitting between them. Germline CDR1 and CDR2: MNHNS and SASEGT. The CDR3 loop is CASSGEYHQPQHF. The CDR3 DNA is TGTGCCAGCAGTGGGGAGTACCATCAGCCCCAGCATTTT.